This TCR beta chain was found in a study of cytomegalovirus exposure and HLA in healthy donors. This PCR relied on a set of 60 Vbeta primers and 13 Jbeta primers. In the authors' workflow: In a later analysis, some 80 million unique TCR beta chains included roughly 11 million shared by two or more donors. The protocol was immunoSEQ multiplex PCR, while the TCRdb copy is restricted to in-frame clones and leaves out a portion. Clonal size and the V and J genes are those of that table, whereas D and trimming came from the DNA. This table has about 130,000 clones, roughly a tenth appearing once. The trim removed 5 bases at V and 7 bases at J, leaving 2 bases unmatched. The CDR3 spans 12 residues. Germline V lookup: CDR1 SGHRS, CDR2 YFSETQ.

J is TRBJ2-2 and V is TRBV5-1; 7 positions match TRBD1. The TCR originated in a woman between 18 and 29 years old in good health and CMV-seropositive. The source material was PBMCs. The CDR3 is CASRGQVGELFF. The CDR3 nucleotides are TGCGCCAGCAGAGGACAGGTCGGGGAGCTGTTTTTT.